This T cell receptor beta chain was captured in a study of T cells after yellow fever vaccination. Findings and limits, study-wide: A large majority of primary-vaccination clones showed up again after the booster (under 98% CD4, 75% to 90% CD8). Clonotypes found in both CD4 and CD8 compartments made up a small share. The presence of abundant clonotypes contaminating from the bulk population was possible in FACS-sorted repertoires.

TCRdb used MiXCR to reprocess the 5' RACE reads, holding one entry per CDR3 protein. The sample lists around 350,000 distinct CDR3 sequences; around 6.4% were seen once. This clonotype was seen only a few times. What it binds is not known. The CDR3 consists of 15 residues. The germline CDR1 and CDR2 sequences are LNHNV and YYDKDF (reference sequence). Trimming left V 4 bases short and J 4 bases short, with 14 bases between. The TCR originated in a man younger than 40 who received the YFV17D yellow fever vaccine. V and J are TRBV15 and TRBJ2-1; D gene unclear. Sequencing used PBMCs, obtained 5 days after the yellow fever booster vaccination. CDR3 region: CATSKRDWGYNEQFF. For the CDR3, the DNA is TGTGCCACCAGCAAGAGAGATTGGGGTTACAATGAGCAGTTCTTC. Full variable domain (remainder filled in from reference TRBV15 and TRBJ2-1): DAMVIQNPRYQVTQFGKPVTLSCSQTLNHNVMYWYQQKSSQAPKLLFHYYDKDFNNEADTPDNFQSRRPNTSFCFLDIRSPGLGDTAMYLCATSKRDWGYNEQFFGPGTRLTVL.